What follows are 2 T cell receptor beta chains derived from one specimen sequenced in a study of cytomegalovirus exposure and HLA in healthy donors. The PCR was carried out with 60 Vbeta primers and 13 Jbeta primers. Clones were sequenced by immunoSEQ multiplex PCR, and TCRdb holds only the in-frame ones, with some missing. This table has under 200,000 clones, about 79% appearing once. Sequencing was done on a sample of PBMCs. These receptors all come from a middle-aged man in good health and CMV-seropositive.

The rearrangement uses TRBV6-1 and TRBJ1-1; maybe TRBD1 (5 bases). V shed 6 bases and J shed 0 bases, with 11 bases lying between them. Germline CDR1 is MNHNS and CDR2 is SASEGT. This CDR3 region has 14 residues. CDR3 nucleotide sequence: TGTGCCAGCAGCCTCGGACACCTGAACACTGAAGCTTTCTTT. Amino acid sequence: CASSLGHLNTEAFF.

CDR3 loop: CSVDLRAGTDTQYF. The CDR3 DNA reads as TGCAGCGTTGACCTCCGGGCGGGGACAGATACGCAGTATTTT. J is TRBJ2-3 and V is TRBV29-1, with D maybe TRBD2 (6 bases). V lost 3 bases, J lost 3 bases, and 13 bases lay in between. The CDR3 runs to 14 residues. Germline V lookup: CDR1 SQVTM, CDR2 ANQGSEA.